What follows are 30 T cell receptor beta chains derived from one specimen sequenced in a study of blood T cell repertoires in COVID-19. Sequenced by immunoSEQ multiplex PCR; TCRdb stores in-frame clones only, minus some. The data show about 230,000 clones, with more than 80% seen just once and 1.3% held by the top ten. The sequenced sample was peripheral blood. The receptors here all came from a woman in her twenties or thirties with COVID-19, enrolled during active disease.

This chain links TRBV5-5 with TRBJ2-1, with 10 bases lining up with TRBD2. The CDR3 extends over 18 amino acids. Looked up from germline, CDR1 is SGHKS and CDR2 is YYEKEE (reference sequence). J was trimmed by 4 bases and V by 0 bases; bases with no gene match: 10. CDR3 in amino acids: CASSLASGRVSFYNEQFF. The CDR3 DNA follows: TGTGCCAGCAGCTTGGCCAGCGGGAGGGTATCCTTTTACAATGAGCAGTTCTTC.

The chain couples TRBV19 to TRBJ1-1; a weak D match, TRBD1 (6 bases). Trimming stripped 5 bases from V and 0 bases from J, with 13 bases between. This CDR3 has 15 residues. Per the germline V gene, CDR1 is LNHDA and CDR2 is SQIVND (reference sequence). The CDR3 is CASSVQGVLNTEAFF. CDR3 nucleotide sequence: TGTGCCAGTAGTGTACAGGGAGTCCTGAACACTGAAGCTTTCTTT. Filled out from reference TRBV19 and TRBJ1-1, the complete variable domain reads DGGITQSPKYLFRKEGQNVTLSCEQNLNHDAMYWYRQDPGQGLRLIYYSQIVNDFQKGDIAEGYSVSREKKESFPLTVTSAQKNPTAFYLCASSVQGVLNTEAFFGQGTRLTVV.

The genes are TRBV12-5 and TRBJ2-7; D might be TRBD2 (5 bases). Per germline, CDR1 LGHNT and CDR2 FRNRAP. Trimming pared 0 bases from V and 0 bases from J, leaving 9 bases between. The CDR3 loop spans 15 amino acids. CDR3 residues: CASGLVLGASYEQYF. Here the CDR3 DNA reads TGTGCTAGTGGTTTGGTACTAGGTGCCTCCTACGAGCAGTACTTC.

Here the CDR3 reads CASSIVENSTNEKLFF. DNA of the CDR3: TGTGCCAGTAGTATAGTAGAGAATTCAACTAATGAAAAACTGTTTTTT. V is TRBV19 and J is TRBJ1-4; D uncertain. The CDR3 sequence is 16 residues long. Trimming pared 1 base from V and 0 bases from J, leaving 9 bases between. The V gene's germline CDR1 is LNHDA and CDR2 SQIVND (reference sequence).

This clone was seen a single time. The chain is built from TRBV19 and TRBJ2-2; D may be TRBD2 (5 bases). The CDR3 has 15 amino acids. In germline, CDR1 is LNHDA, CDR2 SQIVND (reference sequence). V lost 7 bases and J 3 bases, leaving 15 bases between the germline ends. Written as DNA, the CDR3 is TGTGCCAGTAAGAGGGCTCTAACATACACCGGGGAGCTGTTTTTT. Encoded protein: CASKRALTYTGELFF.

This clone has a handful of counts. This chain joins TRBV5-4 and TRBJ2-2, with 7 bases matching TRBD1. The CDR3 consists of 13 residues. V lost 10 bases and J lost 1; bases outside the gene matches: 4. Germline values: CDR1 SGHNT, CDR2 YYREEE (reference sequence). This CDR3 reads CAGGQRNTGELFF. For the CDR3, the DNA is TGTGCCGGGGGACAGAGGAACACCGGGGAGCTGTTTTTT.

The chain recombines TRBV14 with TRBJ2-7, with D hard to call. This CDR3 comprises 12 residues. Trimming removed 4 bases from V and 3 bases from J, with 7 bases in between. The V gene's germline CDR1 is SGHDN and CDR2 FVKESK. In DNA form, the CDR3 reads TGTGCCAGCAGCCCGAGGATCTACGAGCAGTACTTC. Translated, it gives CASSPRIYEQYF.

In its sample, this clone was seen once. V usage is TRBV4-3 and J usage is TRBJ1-6; 9 nucleotides match TRBD1. CDR1 is LGHNA and CDR2 is YSLEER in the germline V gene. The CDR3 runs 15 residues. The V gene end was trimmed by 1 base and the J gene end by 6 bases; junction bases not matched to a gene: 1. CDR3 sequence reads: CASSQGTGVNSPLHF. CDR3 DNA: TGCGCCAGCAGCCAAGGGACAGGGGTTAATTCACCCCTCCACTTT.

This chain connects TRBV5-1 to TRBJ2-1; tentatively, D is TRBD2 (7 bases). Trimming pared 7 bases from V and 4 bases from J, leaving 21 bases between. CDR3 size: 16 residues. From germline, CDR1 is SGHRS and CDR2 YFSETQ. CDR3 residues: CASEQGWTRDYNEQFF. The CDR3 DNA sequence: TGCGCCAGCGAACAGGGCTGGACTAGAGATTACAATGAGCAGTTCTTC.

This rearrangement joins TRBV2 to TRBJ2-5, with a weak D call TRBD1 (6 bases). V was clipped by 1 base and J by 3 bases, with 6 bases between them. The germline V gene has CDR1 SNHLY and CDR2 FYNNEI. The CDR3 totals 13 residues. The CDR3 bases are TGTGCCAGCAGTGAAGGGACAGAAGAGACCCAGTACTTC. It encodes CASSEGTEETQYF.

The chain couples TRBV6-2 or TRBV6-3 to TRBJ1-5, with 10 nucleotides matching TRBD1. Germline loops: CDR1 MNHEY, CDR2 SVGEGT. V was clipped by 1 base and J by 4 bases; unmatched bases: 10. CDR3 length: 18 residues. For the CDR3, the DNA is TGTGCCAGCAGTTACTTGATTTTGGGACAGGGGAGTAATCAGCCCCAGCATTTT. It translates to CASSYLILGQGSNQPQHF.

The chain joins TRBV27 to TRBJ2-7; 7 bases align to TRBD1. The CDR3 is 13 residues long. Germline CDR1 is MNHEY and CDR2 is SMNVEV (reference sequence). V lost 3 bases and J lost 9; bases outside the gene matches: 8. The CDR3: CASSFSKGAVQYF. The CDR3 nucleotides read TGTGCCAGCAGTTTCAGTAAGGGGGCGGTGCAGTACTTC.

The chain carries TRBV30 and TRBJ2-7; TRBD2 aligns across 9 bases. V lost 7 bases and J lost 2; bases outside the gene matches: 3. Germline V lookup: CDR1 GTSNPN, CDR2 SVGIG (reference sequence). The CDR3 loop spans 12 amino acids. CDR3 bases: TGTGCCTCGACTAGCGGCACCTACGAGCAGTACTTC. Translation gives CASTSGTYEQYF.

CDR3 residues: CAWTPGLIYNEQFF. The CDR3 DNA sequence: TGTGCCTGGACCCCGGGACTCATCTACAATGAGCAGTTCTTC. The chain joins TRBV30 to TRBJ2-1; possibly TRBD2 for D (6 bases). The CDR3 is made up of 14 amino acids. V was pared by 4 bases and J by 3 bases, with 13 bases between. The V gene's germline CDR1 is GTSNPN and CDR2 SVGIG (reference sequence).

This sequence joins TRBV10-1 and TRBJ2-7; 8 bases fit TRBD2. The V and J ends lost 11 bases and 0 bases, in that order; junction bases with no gene match: 6. This CDR3 is built from 13 residues. The germline V gene has CDR1 WNHNN and CDR2 SYGVQD (reference sequence). This CDR3 is CAGREGSSYEQYF. The CDR3 nucleotides read TGCGCCGGCCGGGAGGGGAGCTCCTACGAGCAGTACTTC.

This clone was detected only once. V and J are TRBV10-3 and TRBJ1-1, with TRBD1 as a possible D gene (6 bases). Germline V gives CDR1 ENHRY, CDR2 SYGVKD. The V gene lost 4 bases and the J gene lost 4 bases, with 10 bases spanning the gap. This CDR3 region has 13 residues. In nucleotides, the CDR3 is TGTGCCATCAGTGGGACAGCCTCCACTGAAGCTTTCTTT. As protein: CAISGTASTEAFF.

The rearrangement joins TRBV5-1 to TRBJ2-4; 13 nucleotides line up with TRBD2. The CDR3 extends over 16 amino acids. The V segment lost 3 bases and the J segment 8 bases; nucleotides outside the gene matches: 8. The germline gives CDR1 SGHRS, CDR2 YFSETQ. CDR3 sequence: CASSYLGLAGLDIQYF. Written as DNA, the CDR3 is TGCGCCAGCAGCTACCTGGGACTAGCGGGATTGGACATTCAGTACTTC.

The chain combines TRBV25-1 with TRBJ1-2; D unresolved. CDR1 is MGHDK, CDR2 SYGVNS, per germline. CDR3 length: 15 amino acids. V was clipped by 3 bases and J by 3 bases, with 14 bases between them. CDR3 sequence (DNA): TGTGCCAGCAGTGATTCGATGGCCCCCTACTATGGCTACACCTTC. It is translated as CASSDSMAPYYGYTF.

J is TRBJ1-2 and V is TRBV9, with D possibly matching TRBD1 (5 bases). The germline gives CDR1 SGDLS, CDR2 YYNGEE. The CDR3 loop spans 11 amino acids. The V end was cut by 3 bases, the J end by 8 bases, with 8 bases between. CDR3 region: CASSAGGGYTF. The CDR3 DNA follows: TGTGCCAGCAGCGCGGGGGGAGGCTACACCTTC.

V is TRBV25-1 and J is TRBJ2-3; D call uncertain. CDR1 is MGHDK, CDR2 SYGVNS, per germline. CDR3 length equals 11 residues. Trimming cost V 10 bases and J 7 bases, with 12 bases left between them. In nucleotides, the CDR3 is TGTGCCACCTTATACACGAATACGCAGTATTTT. Its translation is CATLYTNTQYF.

This clone was counted a single time. The J gene is TRBJ1-5, the V gene TRBV10-3; D not resolved. Germline values: CDR1 ENHRY, CDR2 SYGVKD. With 1 base removed from V and 2 bases from J, the gap between germline ends came to 6 bases. The CDR3 runs 14 residues. The CDR3 region is CAISELGRNQPQHF. CDR3 nucleotide sequence: TGTGCCATCAGTGAGTTGGGCCGCAATCAGCCCCAGCATTTT.

The chain uses TRBV9 and TRBJ2-1; tentatively, D is TRBD1 (6 bases). Per the germline V gene, CDR1 is SGDLS and CDR2 is YYNGEE. Trimming shortened V by 0 bases and J by 6 bases, and 10 bases separated the two germline ends. This CDR3 has 14 amino acids. The CDR3 DNA reads TGTGCCAGCAGCGTAGGGACAGCAGTCAATGAGCAGTTCTTC. Translated: CASSVGTAVNEQFF. Full variable domain (rest looked up from reference TRBV9 and TRBJ2-1): DSGVTQTPKHLITATGQRVTLRCSPRSGDLSVYWYQQSLDQGLQFLIQYYNGEERAKGNILERFSAQQFPDLHSELNLSSLELGDSALYFCASSVGTAVNEQFFGPGTRLTVL.

The V and J genes are TRBV11-1 and TRBJ2-1; D remains ambiguous. Trimming removed 6 bases at V and 6 bases at J, with 15 bases between. The CDR3 is 14 residues long. Germline CDR1 is SGHAT and CDR2 is FQDESV (reference sequence). CDR3 protein: CASSFRKVVNEQFF. The CDR3, as DNA: TGTGCCAGCAGTTTCCGAAAAGTAGTCAATGAGCAGTTCTTC.

V and J are TRBV11-2 and TRBJ2-5; possible D gene TRBD1, 5 bases. Germline CDR1 and CDR2: SGHAT and FQNNGV. V dropped 1 base and J dropped 0 bases, with 15 bases sitting between them. This CDR3 has 17 residues. The CDR3, as DNA: TGTGCCAGCAGCTTAGGTTGGGGCAGTGGAGACCAAGAGACCCAGTACTTC. It codes for CASSLGWGSGDQETQYF.

V and J are TRBV28 and TRBJ1-2; TRBD1 agrees at 10 bases. With V trimmed by 5 bases and J by 7 bases, 1 base remained unmatched. The CDR3 covers 12 residues. Germline values: CDR1 MDHEN, CDR2 SYDVKM. This CDR3 reads CASSGTGVGYTF. The CDR3 bases are TGTGCCAGCAGTGGGACAGGGGTTGGCTACACCTTC.

V and J are TRBV29-1 and TRBJ2-5; 7 nucleotides agree with TRBD1. The CDR3 sequence is 13 residues long. After removal of 3 bases from V and 3 bases from J, the junction contained 4 bases not matched to a gene. Germline CDR1 SQVTM, CDR2 ANQGSEA. Here the CDR3 reads CSVEDRLEETQYF. In DNA form, the CDR3 reads TGCAGCGTTGAGGACAGGCTGGAAGAGACCCAGTACTTC. Full variable domain (outside the CDR3, taken from reference TRBV29-1 and TRBJ2-5): SAVISQKPSRDICQRGTSLTIQCQVDSQVTMMFWYRQQPGQSLTLIATANQGSEATYESGFVIDKFPISRPNLTFSTLTVSNMSPEDSSIYLCSVEDRLEETQYFGPGTRLLVL.

The chain links TRBV6-2 or TRBV6-3 to TRBJ2-7; possibly TRBD1 for D (6 bases). CDR3 length: 14 residues. The V gene's germline CDR1 is MNHEY and CDR2 SVGEGT. Trimming left V 2 bases short and J 6 bases short, with 14 bases between. CDR3 loop: CASSYGGRGSEQYF. CDR3 nucleotide sequence: TGTGCCAGCAGTTACGGCGGCAGGGGTTCCGAGCAGTACTTC.

This chain joins TRBV6-5 and TRBJ2-1; a possible D gene is TRBD1 (7 bases). CDR3 length: 15 residues. The V end was cut by 10 bases, the J end by 3 bases, with 19 bases between. The germline V gene has CDR1 MNHEY and CDR2 SVGAGI. The CDR3: CATTGPGALYNEQFF. The CDR3 nucleotides read TGTGCCACGACAGGGCCGGGAGCCCTCTACAATGAGCAGTTCTTC.

The chain uses TRBV7-2 and TRBJ2-3; 8 positions agree with TRBD2. Losses at the gene ends were 3 bases for V and 1 base for J; bases not matched to a gene: 6. This CDR3 has 16 residues. Germline CDR1 reads SGHTA; CDR2 reads FQGNSA. The CDR3 region has the DNA TGTGCCAGCAGCTTGGGGCGGGGGGTCCGCACAGATACGCAGTATTTT. Amino acids: CASSLGRGVRTDTQYF.

The sample holds one count of this clone. The chain carries TRBV7-9 and TRBJ2-1; D gene uncertain. From germline, CDR1 is SEHNR and CDR2 FQNEAQ (reference sequence). Trimming removed 3 bases at V and 7 bases at J, with 7 bases between. The CDR3 is 12 amino acids. In nucleotides, the CDR3 is TGTGCCAGCAGCTTTATAGAGAATGAGCAGTTCTTC. Residues: CASSFIENEQFF.